Listed here are 22 T cell receptor beta chains from one sample, sequenced in a study of shared clonotypes between healthy human individuals. Generated by immunoSEQ multiplex PCR, the TCRdb table keeps only in-frame clones and is missing some. The sample lists roughly 1.5 million clones, approximately 98% occurring once. The sequenced sample consisted of naive CD4+ T cells sorted from blood. The subset was: CD45RA+ positively selected. These receptors were collected from a man aged 30 to 39 in good health.

The gene calls are TRBV5-5 and TRBJ2-6, with a weak D call TRBD1 (6 bases). The CDR3 consists of 18 residues. V was shortened by 3 bases and J by 0 bases, with 16 bases between the two germline ends. CDR1 is SGHKS and CDR2 is YYEKEE in the germline V gene (reference sequence). The DNA for the CDR3 is TGTGCCAGCAGCTCCGACAGGTTTCCCTACTCTGGGGCCAACGTCCTGACTTTC. Its protein is CASSSDRFPYSGANVLTF.

This chain joins TRBV6-6 and TRBJ1-2; D call uncertain. The length of the CDR3 is 12 residues. Per the germline V gene, CDR1 is MNHNY and CDR2 is SVGAGI (reference sequence). Trimming took off 5 bases at V and 2 bases at J, with 6 bases between the two ends. In DNA, the CDR3 is TGTGCCAGCAGTGACCACAACTATGGCTACACCTTC. Translating gives CASSDHNYGYTF.

The chain couples TRBV5-4 to TRBJ2-7; D gene ambiguous. The V end lost 1 base, the J end lost 2 bases, and 13 bases lay between the germline ends. Germline V gene data show CDR1 as SGHNT and CDR2 as YYREEE (reference sequence). This CDR3 has 15 amino acids. In DNA form, the CDR3 reads TGTGCCAGCAGCTTGCCAGGAGCCAGTACCTACGAGCAGTACTTC. Protein: CASSLPGASTYEQYF.

This chain uses TRBV2 with TRBJ2-3; possible D gene TRBD2, 5 bases. Germline V lookup: CDR1 SNHLY, CDR2 FYNNEI. V gave up 6 bases and J gave up 5 bases, with 12 bases separating them. The CDR3 has 13 residues. In nucleotides, the CDR3 is TGTGCCAGCAGCCGAGGGCTTGGAGATACGCAGTATTTT. It specifies CASSRGLGDTQYF.

The rearrangement uses TRBV18 and TRBJ2-7; 8 nucleotides align to TRBD1. The CDR3 totals 15 residues. The V and J ends lost 5 bases and 0 bases, in that order; junction bases with no gene match: 6. In germline, CDR1 is KGHSH, CDR2 LQKENI. CDR3 DNA sequence: TGTGCCAGCTCAGCCTACAGGGGGAGCTCCTACGAGCAGTACTTC. Its protein product is CASSAYRGSSYEQYF.

This chain joins TRBV5-1 and TRBJ2-3; D may be TRBD2 (5 bases). CDR1 and CDR2 (germline): SGHRS, YFSETQ. CDR3 size: 14 residues. Trimming removed 4 bases at V and 4 bases at J, with 13 bases between. CDR3 protein: CASSPTAESDTQYF. Here the CDR3 DNA reads TGCGCCAGCAGCCCAACAGCGGAATCAGATACGCAGTATTTT.

This clone came up once. Other DNA sequences from this sample encode an identical CDR3 as well. This chain connects TRBV28 to TRBJ1-3; D is unresolved. The CDR3 is 12 amino acids. The V gene's germline CDR1 is MDHEN and CDR2 SYDVKM. The V and J ends lost 3 bases and 4 bases respectively, with 4 bases between them. The CDR3 DNA is TGTGCCAGCAGTTTTGGGGGAAACACCATATATTTT. It is translated as CASSFGGNTIYF.

This clone is a singleton in its sample. V usage is TRBV10-3 and J usage is TRBJ1-3; the match to TRBD1 covers 8 bases. The ends lost 4 bases at V and 3 bases at J; junction bases unmatched: 5. CDR1 is ENHRY, CDR2 SYGVKD, per germline. This CDR3 contains 15 residues. The CDR3 DNA is TGTGCCATCAGTGGTCCCGACAGGGGTGGAAACACCATATATTTT. Translation: CAISGPDRGGNTIYF.

This clone was recorded only once. The genes are TRBV28 and TRBJ1-5; D remains ambiguous. The CDR3 sequence is 15 residues long. Between the trimmed V and J ends, which lost 6 bases and 6 bases, there was a span of 18 bases. The germline gives CDR1 MDHEN, CDR2 SYDVKM. The CDR3 is CASSPINGESQPQHF. For the CDR3, the DNA is TGTGCCAGCAGCCCGATCAACGGGGAGAGTCAGCCCCAGCATTTT.

CDR3 protein: CASTKRGPGTEAFF. The CDR3, as DNA: TGTGCCAGCACCAAAAGAGGTCCGGGAACTGAAGCTTTCTTT. V and J are TRBV28 and TRBJ1-1; D call uncertain. The CDR3 has 14 amino acids. The germline CDR1 and CDR2 sequences are MDHEN and SYDVKM. V lost 7 bases, J lost 5 bases, and 17 bases lay in between. Variable domain in full (rest from reference TRBV28 and TRBJ1-1): DVKVTQSSRYLVKRTGEKVFLECVQDMDHENMFWYRQDPGLGLRLIYFSYDVKMKEKGDIPEGYSVSREKKERFSLILESASTNQTSMYLCASTKRGPGTEAFFGQGTRLTVV.

This clone was seen only once. The J gene is TRBJ2-5, the V gene TRBV30; perhaps TRBD2 as D (7 bases). The CDR3 extends over 14 amino acids. Trimming took 2 bases from V and 3 from J, leaving 13 bases between them. Germline V CDR1 and CDR2: GTSNPN, SVGIG (reference sequence). The CDR3 DNA reads as TGTGCCTGGAGTCCGGGGGGCTTCAAAGAGACCCAGTACTTC. Its protein product is CAWSPGGFKETQYF. Variable domain in full (rest from reference TRBV30 and TRBJ2-5): SQTIHQWPATLVQPVGSPLSLECTVEGTSNPNLYWYRQAAGRGLQLLFYSVGIGQISSEVPQNLSASRPQDRQFILSSKKLLLSDSGFYLCAWSPGGFKETQYFGPGTRLLVL.

The chain uses TRBV27 and TRBJ1-1; D perhaps matches TRBD1 (5 bases). This CDR3 contains 14 residues. Germline loops: CDR1 MNHEY, CDR2 SMNVEV (reference sequence). V was cut by 0 bases and J by 5 bases, with 10 bases left in between. The CDR3 protein is CASSLSSRETEAFF. CDR3 DNA sequence: TGTGCCAGCAGTTTATCGAGCAGGGAAACTGAAGCTTTCTTT.

In nucleotides, the CDR3 is TGTGCCACCAGCAGAGGCCTGACAGGACGCACAGATACGCAGTATTTT. It translates to CATSRGLTGRTDTQYF. This chain joins TRBV15 and TRBJ2-3; TRBD1 might be the D (6 bases). Trimming cost V 1 base and J 1 base, with 12 bases left between them. The CDR3 is made up of 16 amino acids. Looked up from germline, CDR1 is LNHNV and CDR2 is YYDKDF (reference sequence).

This clone was recorded only once. The rearrangement uses TRBV30 and TRBJ2-1, with D perhaps TRBD2 (5 bases). This CDR3 has 13 amino acids. The germline V gene encodes CDR1 GTSNPN and CDR2 SVGIG (reference sequence). Deletions cut 3 bases from V and 0 bases from J, with 6 bases between. CDR3: CAWSGGSYNEQFF. In nucleotides, the CDR3 is TGTGCCTGGAGCGGAGGCTCCTACAATGAGCAGTTCTTC.

The V gene is TRBV18, the J gene TRBJ2-1; D may be TRBD1 (5 bases). The CDR3 length is 14 residues. Trimming cost V 2 bases and J 6 bases, with 11 bases left between them. Germline V gives CDR1 KGHSH, CDR2 LQKENI. The CDR3 sequence is CASSPKGLGNEQFF. In DNA, the CDR3 is TGTGCCAGCTCACCAAAGGGGCTTGGCAATGAGCAGTTCTTC.

Remarks on this clone: The sample carries other DNA sequences with the same CDR3. The chain combines TRBV19 with TRBJ1-1, with a tentative D call TRBD1 (5 bases). Germline assignment: CDR1 LNHDA and CDR2 SQIVND (reference sequence). This CDR3 spans 14 amino acids. The V end was cut by 1 base, the J end by 0 bases, with 6 bases between. Here the CDR3 DNA reads TGTGCCAGTAGTATAGTAGGGGTGAACACTGAAGCTTTCTTT. As protein: CASSIVGVNTEAFF.

This chain links TRBV18 with TRBJ2-1; D is uncertain. Germline-derived CDR1 and CDR2 are KGHSH and LQKENI. This CDR3 has 15 amino acids. The V end lost 1 base, the J end lost 6 bases, and 13 bases lay between the germline ends. The CDR3 DNA reads TGTGCCAGCTCACCACTCAGTAAGTGGTCCAATGAGCAGTTCTTC. This translates into CASSPLSKWSNEQFF.

This clone was observed a single time. The chain uses TRBV4-1 and TRBJ2-5; maybe TRBD2 (5 bases). The V and J ends lost 1 base and 2 bases respectively, with 14 bases between them. Germline values: CDR1 MGHRA, CDR2 YSYEKL. The CDR3 covers 16 residues. CDR3 DNA sequence: TGCGCCAGCAGCCAAGGACAAGTTGGCGGGCAAGAGACCCAGTACTTC. As protein: CASSQGQVGGQETQYF.

Concerning this clone: In the same sample, other DNA sequences code for this CDR3. The V gene is TRBV6-4, the J gene TRBJ1-5; D is uncertain. The CDR3 contains 13 residues. The germline gives CDR1 MRHNA, CDR2 SNTAGT. Trimming pared 3 bases from V and 5 bases from J, leaving 8 bases between. The CDR3 loop reads CASSEGRDQPQHF. The CDR3, as DNA: TGTGCCAGCAGTGAAGGGCGGGATCAGCCCCAGCATTTT.

The chain carries TRBV11-2 and TRBJ2-7; D ambiguous. The CDR3 sequence is 16 residues long. Trimming stripped 1 base from V and 0 bases from J, with 13 bases between. The V gene's germline CDR1 is SGHAT and CDR2 FQNNGV. DNA of the CDR3: TGTGCCAGCAGCTTAGGGGTGGGGTACACCTCCTACGAGCAGTACTTC. Residues: CASSLGVGYTSYEQYF.

The gene calls are TRBV2 and TRBJ2-5; 13 nucleotides line up with TRBD2. CDR3 length: 16 residues. Trimming removed 6 bases from V and 3 bases from J; junction bases left unmatched: 7. Germline V gene data show CDR1 as SNHLY and CDR2 as FYNNEI. Written as DNA, the CDR3 is TGTGCCAGCAGAGTTCGGACTAGCGGGAGAGAAGAGACCCAGTACTTC. Translating it yields CASRVRTSGREETQYF.

This sequence joins TRBV7-9 and TRBJ2-3; 16 bases map to TRBD2. CDR1 and CDR2 (germline): SEHNR, FQNEAQ (reference sequence). CDR3 length equals 16 residues. After removal of 6 bases from V and 14 bases from J, the junction contained 14 bases not matched to a gene. The CDR3 DNA sequence: TGTGCCAGCAGTCACGGGGGGACTAGCGGGAGGGCCCGTTGGTATTTT. Protein: CASSHGGTSGRARWYF.